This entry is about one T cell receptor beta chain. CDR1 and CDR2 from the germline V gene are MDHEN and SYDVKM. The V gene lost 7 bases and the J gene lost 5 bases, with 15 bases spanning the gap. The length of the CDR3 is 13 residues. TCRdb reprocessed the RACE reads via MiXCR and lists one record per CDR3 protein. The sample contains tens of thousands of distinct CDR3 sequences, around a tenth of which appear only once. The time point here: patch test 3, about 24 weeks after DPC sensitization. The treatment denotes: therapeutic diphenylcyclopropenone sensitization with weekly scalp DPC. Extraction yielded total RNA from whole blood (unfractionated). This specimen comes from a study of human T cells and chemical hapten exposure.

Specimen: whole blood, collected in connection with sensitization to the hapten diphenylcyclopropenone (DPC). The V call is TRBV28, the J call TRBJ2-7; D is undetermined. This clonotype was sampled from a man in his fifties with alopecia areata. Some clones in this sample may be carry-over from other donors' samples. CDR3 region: CASMYGVADEQYF. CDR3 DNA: TGTGCCAGCATGTACGGAGTTGCCGACGAGCAGTACTTC.